These T cell receptor beta chains were read from a single sample in a study of human T cells and chemical hapten exposure. TCRdb recomputed calls from the RACE reads with MiXCR, one row per CDR3 protein. The sample has 50,000 or so distinct CDR3 sequences, 9.3% seen once; the top ten hold 4.5%. The input for sequencing was whole blood, taken in connection with sensitization to the hapten diphenylcyclopropenone (DPC). The receptors derive from a woman between 50 and 59 years old with alopecia areata. Some clones in this sample may be carry-over from other donors' samples. CDR3s include the opening cysteine and the closing phenylalanine or tryptophan. A D gene is named only where the DNA matches it firmly. Only part of the rows carry a size: once, few, many, or a class if the clone is expanded.

V gene	J gene	clone size	D gene	CDR3 protein	CDR3 DNA
TRBV18	TRBJ2-5	many	TRBD1	CASSPWDREKTQYF	TGTGCCAGCTCACCATGGGACAGGGAAAAGACCCAGTACTTC
TRBV12-3/TRBV12-4	TRBJ1-5	many	.	CASSHRDGTNQPQHF	TGTGCCAGCAGTCACCGGGACGGTACCAATCAGCCCCAGCATTTT
TRBV7-2	TRBJ2-1	many	TRBD2	CASSLASTSGRSNEQFF	TGTGCCAGCAGCTTAGCCTCTACTAGCGGGAGAAGCAATGAGCAGTTCTTC
TRBV5-1	TRBJ2-5	many	TRBD2	CASSLASTSGETQYF	TGCGCCAGCAGCTTGGCGTCGACTAGCGGAGAGACCCAGTACTTC
TRBV20-1	TRBJ2-7	many	.	CSANSGSYEQYF	TGCAGTGCTAATAGCGGATCCTACGAGCAGTACTTC
TRBV12-5	TRBJ1-5	few	.	CASGSNQPQHF	TGTGCTAGTGGTTCCAATCAGCCCCAGCATTTT
TRBV7-2	TRBJ2-5	once	TRBD2	CASSRTSGYQETQYF	TGTGCCAGCAGCCGGACTAGCGGGTACCAAGAGACCCAGTACTTC
TRBV20-1	TRBJ2-7	many	.	CSATTRTAYEQYF	TGCAGTGCTACGACTCGCACAGCCTACGAGCAGTACTTC
TRBV2	TRBJ1-5	many	.	CASSELGRAINQPQHF	TGTGCCAGCAGTGAATTAGGTCGAGCAATCAATCAGCCCCAGCATTTT
TRBV24-1	TRBJ1-2	many	TRBD1	CATSDLNRGQGYTF	TGTGCCACCAGTGATTTGAACAGGGGGCAAGGCTACACCTTC
TRBV20-1	TRBJ1-5	many	TRBD1	CSARGRDRGPQPQHF	TGCAGTGCTAGAGGTCGGGACAGGGGGCCTCAGCCCCAGCATTTT
TRBV10-1	TRBJ1-3	many	.	CASSEPDRPAEKGNTIYF	TGCGCCAGCAGTGAGCCAGACAGACCCGCGGAAAAAGGAAACACCATATATTTT
TRBV28	TRBJ2-7	.	.	CASSGTPAYEQYF	TGTGCCAGCAGTGGGACCCCCGCCTACGAGCAGTACTTC
TRBV24-1	TRBJ2-1	many	.	CATSARNEQFF	TGTGCCACCTCGGCGCGGAATGAGCAGTTCTTC
TRBV11-1	TRBJ2-3	many	TRBD1	CASSYPPAGGIRTDTQYF	TGTGCCAGCAGCTACCCGCCGGCAGGGGGCATTCGCACAGATACGCAGTATTTT
TRBV18	TRBJ2-1	.	TRBD2	CASSPLSGRSNEQFF	TGTGCCAGCTCTCCCCTTAGCGGGAGATCCAATGAGCAGTTCTTC